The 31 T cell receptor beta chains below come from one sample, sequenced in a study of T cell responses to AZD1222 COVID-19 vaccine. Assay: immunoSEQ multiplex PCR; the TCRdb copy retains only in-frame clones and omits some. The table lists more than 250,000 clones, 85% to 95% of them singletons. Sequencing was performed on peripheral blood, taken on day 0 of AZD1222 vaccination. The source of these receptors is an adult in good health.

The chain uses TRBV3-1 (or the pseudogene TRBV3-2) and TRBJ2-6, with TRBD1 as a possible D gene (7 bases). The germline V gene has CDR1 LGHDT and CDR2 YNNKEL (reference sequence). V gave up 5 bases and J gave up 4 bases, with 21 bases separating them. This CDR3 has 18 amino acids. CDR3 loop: CASSAQTGRLAGANVLTF. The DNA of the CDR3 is TGTGCCAGCAGCGCCCAGACAGGGAGGCTGGCAGGGGCCAACGTCCTGACTTTC.

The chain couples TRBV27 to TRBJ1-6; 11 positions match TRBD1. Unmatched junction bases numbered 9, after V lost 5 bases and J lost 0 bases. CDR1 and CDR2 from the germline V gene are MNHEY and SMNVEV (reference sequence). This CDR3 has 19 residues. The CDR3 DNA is TGTGCCAGCAGTCCCCAAGGACAGGGGGCCGGCTCCTATAATTCACCCCTCCACTTT. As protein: CASSPQGQGAGSYNSPLHF.

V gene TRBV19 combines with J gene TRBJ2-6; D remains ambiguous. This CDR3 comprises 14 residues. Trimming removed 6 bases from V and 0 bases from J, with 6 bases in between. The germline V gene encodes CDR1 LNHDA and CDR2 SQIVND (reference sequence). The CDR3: CASRDRSGANVLTF. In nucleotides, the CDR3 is TGTGCCAGTAGGGACCGCTCTGGGGCCAACGTCCTGACTTTC.

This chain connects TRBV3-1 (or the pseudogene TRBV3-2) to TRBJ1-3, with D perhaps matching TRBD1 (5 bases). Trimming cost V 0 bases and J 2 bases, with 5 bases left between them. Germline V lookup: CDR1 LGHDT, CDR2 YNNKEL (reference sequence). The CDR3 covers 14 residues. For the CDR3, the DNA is TGTGCCAGCAGCCAAGACAGGGCTGGAAACACCATATATTTT. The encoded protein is CASSQDRAGNTIYF.

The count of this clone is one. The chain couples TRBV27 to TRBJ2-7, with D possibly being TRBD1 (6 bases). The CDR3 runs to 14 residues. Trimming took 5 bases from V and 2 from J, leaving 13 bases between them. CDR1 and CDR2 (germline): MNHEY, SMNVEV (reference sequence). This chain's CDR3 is CASSVRGLAYEQYF. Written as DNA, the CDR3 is TGTGCCAGCAGTGTCAGGGGATTAGCCTACGAGCAGTACTTC.

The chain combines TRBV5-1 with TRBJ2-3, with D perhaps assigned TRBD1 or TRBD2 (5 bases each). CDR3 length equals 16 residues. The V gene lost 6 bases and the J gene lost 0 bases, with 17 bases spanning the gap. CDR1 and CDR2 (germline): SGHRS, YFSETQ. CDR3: CASTGPTGPSTDTQYF. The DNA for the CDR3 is TGCGCCAGCACCGGCCCGACGGGGCCTAGCACAGATACGCAGTATTTT.

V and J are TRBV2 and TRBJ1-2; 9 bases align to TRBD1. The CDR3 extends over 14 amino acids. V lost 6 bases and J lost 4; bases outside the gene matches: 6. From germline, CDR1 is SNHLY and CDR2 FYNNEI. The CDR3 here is CASSRTGARYGYTF. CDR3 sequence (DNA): TGTGCCAGCAGCCGGACAGGGGCCCGCTATGGCTACACCTTC.

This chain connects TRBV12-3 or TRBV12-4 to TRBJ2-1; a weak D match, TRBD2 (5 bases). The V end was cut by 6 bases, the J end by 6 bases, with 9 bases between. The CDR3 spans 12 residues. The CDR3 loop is CASSVDFNEQFF. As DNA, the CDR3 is TGTGCCAGCAGCGTGGACTTCAATGAGCAGTTCTTC.

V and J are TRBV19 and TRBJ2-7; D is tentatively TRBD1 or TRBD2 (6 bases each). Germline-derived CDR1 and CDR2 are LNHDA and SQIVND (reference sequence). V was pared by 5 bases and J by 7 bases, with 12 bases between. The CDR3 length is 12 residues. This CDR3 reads CASSPGDIEQYF. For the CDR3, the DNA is TGTGCCAGTAGTCCGGGGGACATTGAGCAGTACTTC. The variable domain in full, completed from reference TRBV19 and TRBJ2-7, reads DGGITQSPKYLFRKEGQNVTLSCEQNLNHDAMYWYRQDPGQGLRLIYYSQIVNDFQKGDIAEGYSVSREKKESFPLTVTSAQKNPTAFYLCASSPGDIEQYFGPGTRLTVT.

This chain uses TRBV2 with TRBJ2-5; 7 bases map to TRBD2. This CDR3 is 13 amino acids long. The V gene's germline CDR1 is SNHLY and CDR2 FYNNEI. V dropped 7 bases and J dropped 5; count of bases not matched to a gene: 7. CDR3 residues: CASTGEGLETQYF. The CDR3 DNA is TGTGCCAGCACCGGGGAGGGGTTGGAGACCCAGTACTTC.

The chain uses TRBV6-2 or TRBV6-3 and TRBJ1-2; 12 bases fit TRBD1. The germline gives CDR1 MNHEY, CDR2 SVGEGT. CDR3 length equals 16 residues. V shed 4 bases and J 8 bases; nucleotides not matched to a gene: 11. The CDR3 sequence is CASSWPAGTGGTGYTF. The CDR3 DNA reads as TGTGCCAGCAGTTGGCCCGCCGGGACAGGGGGCACCGGCTACACCTTC.

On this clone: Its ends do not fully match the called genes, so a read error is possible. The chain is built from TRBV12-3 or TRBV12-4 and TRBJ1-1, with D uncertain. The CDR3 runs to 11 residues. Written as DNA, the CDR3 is TGTGCCAGCAGTTTATTGGGAGGGCATAGCTTT. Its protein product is CASSLLGGHSF.

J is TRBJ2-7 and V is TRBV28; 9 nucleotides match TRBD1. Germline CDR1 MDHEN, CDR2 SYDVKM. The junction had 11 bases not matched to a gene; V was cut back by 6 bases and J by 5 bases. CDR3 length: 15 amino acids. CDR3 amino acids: CASRPSGTGRNEQYF. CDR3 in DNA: TGTGCCAGCAGACCCTCTGGGACAGGGCGGAACGAGCAGTACTTC.

The DNA of the CDR3 is TGTGCCATCAGCAAAACGAAAGACAGCTATAATTCACCCCTCCACTTT. This gives the protein CAISKTKDSYNSPLHF. This chain joins TRBV10-3 and TRBJ1-6; D possibly corresponds to TRBD1 (5 bases). The CDR3 loop spans 16 amino acids. Germline V gene data show CDR1 as ENHRY and CDR2 as SYGVKD. V was shortened by 6 bases and J by 3 bases, with 15 bases between the two germline ends.

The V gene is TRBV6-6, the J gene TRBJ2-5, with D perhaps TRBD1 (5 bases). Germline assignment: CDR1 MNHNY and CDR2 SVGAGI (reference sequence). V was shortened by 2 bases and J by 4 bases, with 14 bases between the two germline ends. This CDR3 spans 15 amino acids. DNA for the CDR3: TGTGCCAGCAGTTACCGGCCAGGGTCAGGAGAGACCCAGTACTTC. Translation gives CASSYRPGSGETQYF.

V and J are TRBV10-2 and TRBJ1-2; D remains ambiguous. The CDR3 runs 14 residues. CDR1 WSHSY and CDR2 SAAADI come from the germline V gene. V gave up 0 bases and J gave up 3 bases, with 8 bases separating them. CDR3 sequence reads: CASSESREHYGYTF. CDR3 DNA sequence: TGCGCCAGCAGTGAGTCCCGGGAGCACTATGGCTACACCTTC.

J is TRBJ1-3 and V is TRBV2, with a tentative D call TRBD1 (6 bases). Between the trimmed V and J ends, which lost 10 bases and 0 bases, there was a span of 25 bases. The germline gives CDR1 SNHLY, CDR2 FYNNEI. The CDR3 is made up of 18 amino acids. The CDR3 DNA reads TGTGCCACGACGGCTCTTTCGGACAGCGTTAGCTCTGGAAACACCATATATTTT. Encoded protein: CATTALSDSVSSGNTIYF.

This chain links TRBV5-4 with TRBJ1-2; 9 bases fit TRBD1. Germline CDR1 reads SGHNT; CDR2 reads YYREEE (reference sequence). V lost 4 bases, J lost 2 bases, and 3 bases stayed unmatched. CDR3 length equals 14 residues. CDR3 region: CASSIGTGNYGYTF. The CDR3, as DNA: TGTGCCAGCAGCATCGGGACAGGGAACTATGGCTACACCTTC.

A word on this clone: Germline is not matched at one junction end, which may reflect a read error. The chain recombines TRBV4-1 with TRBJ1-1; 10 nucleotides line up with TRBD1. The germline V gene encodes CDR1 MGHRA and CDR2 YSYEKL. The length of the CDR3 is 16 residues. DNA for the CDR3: TGCGCCAGCCGCCGTTGGGGACAGGGGATGAACGCTGAAGCTTTCTTT. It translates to CASRRWGQGMNAEAFF.

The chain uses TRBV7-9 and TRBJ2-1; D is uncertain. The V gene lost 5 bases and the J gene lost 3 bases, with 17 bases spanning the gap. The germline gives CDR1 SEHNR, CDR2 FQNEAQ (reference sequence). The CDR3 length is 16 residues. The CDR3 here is CASSPGPARVYNEQFF. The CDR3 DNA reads TGTGCCAGCAGCCCCGGACCCGCCCGGGTCTACAATGAGCAGTTCTTC.

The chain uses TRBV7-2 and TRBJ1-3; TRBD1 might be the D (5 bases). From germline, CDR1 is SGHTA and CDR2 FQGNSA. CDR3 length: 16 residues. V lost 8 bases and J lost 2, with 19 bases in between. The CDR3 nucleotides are TGTGCCAGCTCCATTCTTTTCGCAGGGACTGGAAACACCATATATTTT. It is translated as CASSILFAGTGNTIYF.

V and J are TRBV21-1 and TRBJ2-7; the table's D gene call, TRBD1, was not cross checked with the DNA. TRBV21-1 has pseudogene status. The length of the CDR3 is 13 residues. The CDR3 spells CAMKTGESYEQYF. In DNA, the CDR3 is TGTGCCATGAAAACAGGGGAATCCTACGAGCAGTACTTC.

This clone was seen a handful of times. The CDR3 loop reads CASSTGPYGYTF. The CDR3, as DNA: TGTGCCAGCAGTACAGGGCCCTATGGCTACACCTTC. The J gene is TRBJ1-2, the V gene TRBV2, with D tentatively TRBD1 (6 bases). Trimming left V 5 bases short and J 4 bases short, with 8 bases between. Germline V CDR1 and CDR2: SNHLY, FYNNEI. The CDR3 sequence is 12 residues long.

The CDR3 nucleotides are TGTGCCAGCAGTCCCGGTTGGGGAGGCGAAAAACTGTTTTTT. Translation gives CASSPGWGGEKLFF. The gene calls are TRBV3-1 (or the pseudogene TRBV3-2) and TRBJ1-4; D call uncertain. Germline CDR1 reads LGHDT; CDR2 reads YNNKEL (reference sequence). V dropped 6 bases and J dropped 8 bases, with 16 bases sitting between them. This CDR3 comprises 14 residues.

The CDR3 sequence: CASSLGGRTGELFF. Written as DNA, the CDR3 is TGTGCCAGCAGCTTGGGGGGGAGGACCGGGGAGCTGTTTTTT. V is TRBV7-8 and J is TRBJ2-2, with 7 nucleotides matching TRBD2. With V trimmed by 3 bases and J by 5 bases, 3 bases remained unmatched. CDR1 and CDR2 (germline): SGHVS, FQNEAQ. The CDR3 runs 14 residues.

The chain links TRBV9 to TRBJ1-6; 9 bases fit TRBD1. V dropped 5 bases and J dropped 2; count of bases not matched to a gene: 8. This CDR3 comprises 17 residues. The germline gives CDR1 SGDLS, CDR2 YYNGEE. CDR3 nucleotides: TGTGCCAGCAGTGAAGGACAGGGGCGGACCTATAATTCACCCCTCCACTTT. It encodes CASSEGQGRTYNSPLHF.

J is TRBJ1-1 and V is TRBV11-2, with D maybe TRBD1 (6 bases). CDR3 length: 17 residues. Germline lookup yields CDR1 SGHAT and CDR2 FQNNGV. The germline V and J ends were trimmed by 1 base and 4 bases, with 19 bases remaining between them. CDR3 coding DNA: TGTGCCAGCAGCTTAGGCCGGTACAGGGTTCGTAGCACTGAAGCTTTCTTT. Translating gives CASSLGRYRVRSTEAFF.

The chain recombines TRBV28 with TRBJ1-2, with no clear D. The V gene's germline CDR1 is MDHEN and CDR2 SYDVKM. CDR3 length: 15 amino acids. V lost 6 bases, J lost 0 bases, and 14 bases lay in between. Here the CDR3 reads CASSSAPDPNYGYTF. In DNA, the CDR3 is TGTGCCAGCAGCTCAGCACCGGACCCTAACTATGGCTACACCTTC.

The CDR3 coding sequence is TGTGCCAGCAGCCCAAGGCTAGCCCCCACCGGGGAGCTGTTTTTT. Encoded protein: CASSPRLAPTGELFF. The V and J genes are TRBV14 and TRBJ2-2; D might be TRBD2 (5 bases). This CDR3 region has 15 residues. Trimming left V 4 bases short and J 4 bases short, with 13 bases between. Germline loops: CDR1 SGHDN, CDR2 FVKESK.

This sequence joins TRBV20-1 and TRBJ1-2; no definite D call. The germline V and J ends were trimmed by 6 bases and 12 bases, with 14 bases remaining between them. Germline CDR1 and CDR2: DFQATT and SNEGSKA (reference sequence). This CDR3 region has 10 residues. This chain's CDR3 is CSATAPSNTF. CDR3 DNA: TGCAGTGCCACGGCTCCCTCCAACACCTTC.

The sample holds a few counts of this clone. CDR3: CASSMRQGEGYTF. CDR3 nucleotide sequence: TGTGCCAGTAGTATGCGGCAGGGGGAAGGCTACACCTTC. The chain uses TRBV19 and TRBJ1-2; TRBD1 matches 7 bases. Per germline, CDR1 LNHDA and CDR2 SQIVND (reference sequence). Trimming cost V 3 bases and J 8 bases; bases outside gene matches: 6. The CDR3 is 13 amino acids.